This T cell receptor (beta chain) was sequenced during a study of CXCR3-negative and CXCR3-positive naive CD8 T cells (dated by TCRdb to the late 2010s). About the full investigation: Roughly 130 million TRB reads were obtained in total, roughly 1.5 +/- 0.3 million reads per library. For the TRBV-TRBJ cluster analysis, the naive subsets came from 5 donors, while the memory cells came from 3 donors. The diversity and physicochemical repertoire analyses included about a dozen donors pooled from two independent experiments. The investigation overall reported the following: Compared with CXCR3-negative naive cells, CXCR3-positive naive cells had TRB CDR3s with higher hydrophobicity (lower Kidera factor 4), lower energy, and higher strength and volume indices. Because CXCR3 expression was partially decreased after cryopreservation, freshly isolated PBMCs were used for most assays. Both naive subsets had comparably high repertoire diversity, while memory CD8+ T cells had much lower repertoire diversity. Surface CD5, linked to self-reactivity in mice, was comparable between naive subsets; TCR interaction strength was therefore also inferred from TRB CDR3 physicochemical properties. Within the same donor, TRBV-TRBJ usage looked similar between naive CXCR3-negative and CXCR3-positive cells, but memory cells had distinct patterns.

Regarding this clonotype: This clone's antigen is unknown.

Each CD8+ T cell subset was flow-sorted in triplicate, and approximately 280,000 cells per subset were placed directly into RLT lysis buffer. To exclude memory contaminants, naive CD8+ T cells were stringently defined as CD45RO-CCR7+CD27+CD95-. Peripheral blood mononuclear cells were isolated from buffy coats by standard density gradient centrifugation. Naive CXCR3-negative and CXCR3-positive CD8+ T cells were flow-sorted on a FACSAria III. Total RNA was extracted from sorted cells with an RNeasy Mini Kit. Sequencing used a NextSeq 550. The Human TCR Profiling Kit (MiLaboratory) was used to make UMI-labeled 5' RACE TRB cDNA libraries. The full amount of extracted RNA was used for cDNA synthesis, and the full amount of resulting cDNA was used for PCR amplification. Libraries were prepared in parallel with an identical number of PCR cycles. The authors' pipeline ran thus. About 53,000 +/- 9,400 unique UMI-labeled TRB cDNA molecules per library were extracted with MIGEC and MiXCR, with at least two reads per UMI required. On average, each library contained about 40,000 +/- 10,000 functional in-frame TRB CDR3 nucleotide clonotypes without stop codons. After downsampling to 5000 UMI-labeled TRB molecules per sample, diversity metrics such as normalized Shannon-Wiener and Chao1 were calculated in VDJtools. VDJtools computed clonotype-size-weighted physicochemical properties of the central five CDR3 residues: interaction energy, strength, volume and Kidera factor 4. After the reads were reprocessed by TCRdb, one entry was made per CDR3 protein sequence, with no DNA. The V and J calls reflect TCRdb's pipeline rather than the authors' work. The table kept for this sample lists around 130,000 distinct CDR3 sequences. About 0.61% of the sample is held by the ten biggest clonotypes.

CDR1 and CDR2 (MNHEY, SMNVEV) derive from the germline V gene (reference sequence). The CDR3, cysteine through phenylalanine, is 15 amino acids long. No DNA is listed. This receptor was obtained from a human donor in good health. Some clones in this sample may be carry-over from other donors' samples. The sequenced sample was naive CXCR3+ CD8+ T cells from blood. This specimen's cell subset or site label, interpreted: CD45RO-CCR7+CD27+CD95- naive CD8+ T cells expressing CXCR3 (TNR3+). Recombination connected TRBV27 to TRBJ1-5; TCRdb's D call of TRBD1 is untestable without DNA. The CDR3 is CASSFTQGGNQPQHF.